This TCR beta chain was observed in a study of blood T cell repertoires in COVID-19. Study-wide context: Italy, Spain and the United States were the sources of the convalescent and acute COVID-19 samples. From T cells, B-cell-depleted T cells, or PBMCs came the material, which was cDNA or gDNA.

The data were produced by immunoSEQ multiplex PCR, yet TCRdb's version contains in-frame clones alone and is incomplete. The table records 65,000 or so clones, more than 80% of them present only once. Sequenced material: peripheral blood. The source is an elderly man with acute or convalescent COVID-19.

The CDR3 loop reads CASSIGVEENSYGYTF. CDR3 DNA: TGTGCCAGTAGTATTGGGGTGGAGGAGAACTCCTATGGCTACACCTTC. This chain joins TRBV19 and TRBJ1-2; no clear D. V was cut by 3 bases and J by 4 bases, with 18 bases left in between. The CDR3 spans 16 residues. The germline CDR1 and CDR2 sequences are LNHDA and SQIVND (reference sequence).